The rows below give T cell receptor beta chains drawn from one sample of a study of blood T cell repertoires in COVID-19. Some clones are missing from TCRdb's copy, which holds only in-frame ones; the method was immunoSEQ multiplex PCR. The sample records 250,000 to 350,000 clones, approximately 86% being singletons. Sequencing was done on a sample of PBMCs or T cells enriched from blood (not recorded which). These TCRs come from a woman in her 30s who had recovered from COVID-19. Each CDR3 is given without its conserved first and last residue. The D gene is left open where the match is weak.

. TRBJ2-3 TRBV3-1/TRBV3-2 ASSQDLRRDTQY
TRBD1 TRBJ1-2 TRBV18 ASSPDTPGQGSYGYT
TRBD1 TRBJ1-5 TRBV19 ASRGPGQSNQPQH
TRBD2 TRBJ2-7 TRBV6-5 ASSRNSGRLREQY
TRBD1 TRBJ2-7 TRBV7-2 ASKTGQGRFEQY
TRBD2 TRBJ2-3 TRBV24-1 ATSPGWLAGAETDTQY
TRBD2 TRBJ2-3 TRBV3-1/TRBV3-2 ASSRSLAGSTDTQY
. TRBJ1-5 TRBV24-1 AAFPGQPNQPQH
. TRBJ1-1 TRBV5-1 ASSLHPTDDTEAF
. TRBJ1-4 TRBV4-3 ASSQALNVEKLF
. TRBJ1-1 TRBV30 AWRVKGLGDTEAF
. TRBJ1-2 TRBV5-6 ASSLRRLNYGYT
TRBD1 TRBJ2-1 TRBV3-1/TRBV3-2 ASSGTGGKSEQF
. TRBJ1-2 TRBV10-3 AISEINGYT
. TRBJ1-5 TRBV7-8 ASSLDRAGGNQPQH
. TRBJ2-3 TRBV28 ASSLPRGGADHTQY
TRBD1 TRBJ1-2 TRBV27 ASGQGRGKYGYT
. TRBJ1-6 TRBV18 ASSPWRQETSLH
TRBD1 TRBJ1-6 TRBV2 ASFRGQGAFSPLH
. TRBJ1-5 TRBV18 ASSTLDSSNQPQH
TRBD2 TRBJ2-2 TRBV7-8 ASSPPGTSGSVYGAGELF
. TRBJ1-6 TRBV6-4 ASSDNGENSPLH
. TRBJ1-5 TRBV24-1 ATSDPAQGLNQPQH
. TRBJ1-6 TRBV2 ASIGEDSPLH
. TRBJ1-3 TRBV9 ASSVYASSGNTIY
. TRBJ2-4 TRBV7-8 ASSLNSENIQY
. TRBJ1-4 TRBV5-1 ASSLGTSQGSEKLF
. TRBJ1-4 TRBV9 ASSVKGVGEKLF
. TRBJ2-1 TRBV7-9 ASSLEGIYNEQF
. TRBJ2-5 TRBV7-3 ASSSSLPGELQETQY
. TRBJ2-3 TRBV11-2 ASSLEGAARQVS
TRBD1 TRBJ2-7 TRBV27 ASSLDRGYEQY
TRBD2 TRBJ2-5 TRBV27 ASSLSGTSGRAGETQY
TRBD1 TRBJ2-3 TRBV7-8 ASSLGQGIRMYTQY
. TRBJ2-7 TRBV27 ASSLSWSLYEQY
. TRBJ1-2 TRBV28 ASRDGGIGYT
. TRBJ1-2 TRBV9 ASSLRNSNYGYT
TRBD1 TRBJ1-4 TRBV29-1 SVTGGTGEKLF
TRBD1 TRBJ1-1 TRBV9 ASSAPTGTDTEAF
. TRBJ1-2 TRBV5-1 ASSLALGGLPYGYT